This T cell receptor (beta chain) was sequenced for a study of blood T cell repertoires in COVID-19. Study background: COVID-19 samples, acute and convalescent, were from the United States, Italy and Spain.

The authors' processing: Researchers report that nucleated cell counts were estimated from reference gene primer amplification. Some clones are missing from TCRdb's copy, which holds only in-frame ones; the method was immunoSEQ multiplex PCR. V and J calls and clone size are those listed in that table; D and trimming were worked out from the DNA. Of 150,000 or so clones listed, approximately 91% are singletons. V was pared by 2 bases and J by 4 bases, with 12 bases between. The CDR3 has 14 residues. Germline CDR1 GTSNPN, CDR2 SVGIG (reference sequence). The clonotype was recovered from a man between 18 and 29 years old with acute or convalescent COVID-19. The chain uses TRBV30 and TRBJ1-5, with unresolved D. Input material: peripheral blood. CDR3: CAWSRGHLNQPQHF. CDR3 sequence (DNA): TGTGCCTGGAGTCGTGGGCACCTTAATCAGCCCCAGCATTTT.